This T cell receptor (beta chain) appears in the sequencing data of a study of T-cell reconstitution after alpha-beta-depleted transplantation in children. Study conclusions and caveats: Several hundred graft clones that had expanded were reportedly the source of alpha-beta T cells about two months after transplant. Surviving recipient T cells and thymic progenitors underlay high day-60 TCRbeta diversity in some patients. At one year after transplant, newly produced T cells mostly accounted for T-cell counts and diversity.

Unique molecular identifiers were incorporated into the prepared TCRbeta library. TCRdb passed the PCR reads through MiXCR, listing each CDR3 protein once. Of 580,000 or so distinct CDR3 sequences in the sample, around 23% were seen once. With 5 bases removed from V and 7 bases from J, the gap between germline ends came to 15 bases. The CDR3 covers 13 residues. CDR1 and CDR2 (germline): LNHNV, YYDKDF (reference sequence). About this clonotype itself: The antigen remains unidentified.

The clonotype originates from a boy in the first two years of life who had a stem cell transplant for acute myeloid leukemia, so the T cells may come from the graft donor. The chain combines TRBV15 with TRBJ2-7; possibly TRBD2 for D (5 bases). This specimen was PBMCs, mostly from graft donor cells, taken 360 days after TCRalphabeta/CD19-depleted stem cell transplant. The CDR3 spells CATSAQPRGEQYF. CDR3 sequence (DNA): TGTGCCACCAGCGCCCAACCCAGAGGGGAGCAGTACTTC.